Listed below are T cell receptor beta chains from one sample, sequenced in a study of T cell responses to AZD1222 COVID-19 vaccine. Clones were sequenced by immunoSEQ multiplex PCR, and TCRdb holds only the in-frame ones, with some missing. Among approximately 61,000 clones, 81% were seen once, and the ten largest hold 20% to 30%. Sequences were derived from peripheral blood, sampled 28 days after the second AZD1222 dose. The receptors shown here come from an adult who received the AZD1222 COVID-19 vaccine. The CDR3 runs from the conserved cysteine through the conserved F or W. Each record gives: CDR3 protein, CDR3 DNA, V gene, clone size, D gene, J gene. The D gene is left open where the match is weak. Rows give clone size only sometimes, using once, few, many, or a class for an expanded clone.

cdr3_aa: CASSSNGLAGEVYNEQFF
cdr3_nt: TGTGCCAGCAGCTCAAACGGACTAGCGGGAGAAGTCTACAATGAGCAGTTCTTC
v_call: TRBV11-2
clone_size: NA
d_call: TRBD2
j_call: TRBJ2-1

cdr3_aa: CASSLVATGGSAGANVLTF
cdr3_nt: TGTGCCAGCAGCTTAGTCGCCACAGGGGGTAGCGCTGGGGCCAACGTCCTGACTTTC
v_call: TRBV7-9
clone_size: once
d_call: TRBD1
j_call: TRBJ2-6

cdr3_aa: CASSGGQGSSGANVLTF
cdr3_nt: TGTGCCAGCAGTGGGGGACAGGGATCCTCTGGGGCCAACGTCCTGACTTTC
v_call: TRBV2
clone_size: NA
d_call: TRBD1
j_call: TRBJ2-6

cdr3_aa: CASSLGPFEGWDEQYF
cdr3_nt: TGTGCCAGCAGCCTGGGACCGTTCGAGGGTTGGGACGAGCAGTACTTC
v_call: TRBV3-1/TRBV3-2
clone_size: NA
d_call: NA
j_call: TRBJ2-7

cdr3_aa: CASSTRGGNIGYTF
cdr3_nt: TGCGCCAGCAGCACCCGGGGAGGGAATATTGGCTACACCTTC
v_call: TRBV5-1
clone_size: few
d_call: NA
j_call: TRBJ1-2

cdr3_aa: CASSPPGQGPNYGYTF
cdr3_nt: TGTGCCAGCTCACCACCTGGACAGGGACCTAACTATGGCTACACCTTC
v_call: TRBV18
clone_size: NA
d_call: TRBD1
j_call: TRBJ1-2

cdr3_aa: CASSSGNTEAFF
cdr3_nt: TGTGCCAGCAGCTCGGGAAACACTGAAGCTTTCTTT
v_call: TRBV11-3
clone_size: few
d_call: NA
j_call: TRBJ1-1

cdr3_aa: CASQGFGNTEAFF
cdr3_nt: TGTGCCAGTCAGGGTTTCGGGAACACTGAAGCTTTCTTT
v_call: TRBV3-1/TRBV3-2
clone_size: NA
d_call: NA
j_call: TRBJ1-1

cdr3_aa: CASSPTGGNQPQHF
cdr3_nt: TGTGCCAGCTCACCTACAGGCGGCAATCAGCCCCAGCATTTT
v_call: TRBV18
clone_size: NA
d_call: NA
j_call: TRBJ1-5

cdr3_aa: CAWTTGGEETQYF
cdr3_nt: TGTGCCTGGACGACAGGGGGCGAGGAGACCCAGTACTTC
v_call: TRBV30
clone_size: NA
d_call: TRBD1
j_call: TRBJ2-5

cdr3_aa: CASSHSINRAKGENEKLFF
cdr3_nt: TGTGCCAGCAGCCATTCAATAAACCGGGCCAAAGGGGAGAATGAAAAACTGTTTTTT
v_call: TRBV7-9
clone_size: NA
d_call: NA
j_call: TRBJ1-4

cdr3_aa: CASSRGTQGNGYTF
cdr3_nt: TGTGCCAGCAGCCGAGGGACTCAGGGAAATGGCTACACCTTC
v_call: TRBV3-1/TRBV3-2
clone_size: few
d_call: NA
j_call: TRBJ1-2

cdr3_aa: CATSPGKTRTEAFF
cdr3_nt: TGTGCCACCAGCCCGGGCAAAACACGGACTGAAGCTTTCTTT
v_call: TRBV15
clone_size: few
d_call: NA
j_call: TRBJ1-1

cdr3_aa: CASSQLAGGYTGELFF
cdr3_nt: TGTGCCAGCAGCCAACTAGCGGGAGGGTACACCGGGGAGCTGTTTTTT
v_call: TRBV3-1/TRBV3-2
clone_size: NA
d_call: TRBD2
j_call: TRBJ2-2

cdr3_aa: CASSPIPTEYGYTF
cdr3_nt: TGTGCCAGCAGTCCAATACCGACGGAGTATGGCTACACCTTC
v_call: TRBV28
clone_size: NA
d_call: NA
j_call: TRBJ1-2

cdr3_aa: CANQGLGGELFF
cdr3_nt: TGTGCCAATCAGGGGCTGGGCGGGGAGCTGTTTTTT
v_call: TRBV28
clone_size: few
d_call: NA
j_call: TRBJ2-2

cdr3_aa: CATRTDRALNQPQHF
cdr3_nt: TGTGCCACCAGGACCGACAGGGCCCTAAATCAGCCCCAGCATTTT
v_call: TRBV15
clone_size: NA
d_call: TRBD1
j_call: TRBJ1-5

cdr3_aa: CASSLVGLGYEQYF
cdr3_nt: TGTGCCAGCAGCTTAGTGGGACTGGGCTACGAGCAGTACTTC
v_call: TRBV7-8
clone_size: NA
d_call: NA
j_call: TRBJ2-7

cdr3_aa: CATSDLGDIRFDSPLHF
cdr3_nt: TGTGCCACCAGTGATTTAGGTGACATCCGATTTGATTCACCCCTCCACTTT
v_call: TRBV24-1
clone_size: NA
d_call: NA
j_call: TRBJ1-6

cdr3_aa: CASRVGGTNSNQPQHF
cdr3_nt: TGTGCCAGCAGGGTGGGTGGCACTAATAGCAATCAGCCCCAGCATTTT
v_call: TRBV27
clone_size: NA
d_call: NA
j_call: TRBJ1-5

cdr3_aa: CASSPTDRVIRTDTQYF
cdr3_nt: TGCGCCAGCAGCCCTACGGACAGGGTAATACGGACAGATACGCAGTATTTT
v_call: TRBV5-1
clone_size: NA
d_call: TRBD1
j_call: TRBJ2-3

cdr3_aa: CASSFHGVNTEAFF
cdr3_nt: TGTGCCAGCAGCTTTCATGGGGTGAACACTGAAGCTTTCTTT
v_call: TRBV7-2
clone_size: NA
d_call: NA
j_call: TRBJ1-1

cdr3_aa: CASSWGITEAFF
cdr3_nt: TGTGCCAGCAGCTGGGGCATCACTGAAGCTTTCTTT
v_call: TRBV4-2
clone_size: NA
d_call: NA
j_call: TRBJ1-1

cdr3_aa: CASSAYTGSSNEQFF
cdr3_nt: TGTGCCAGCAGCGCTTATACTGGGTCCTCCAATGAGCAGTTCTTC
v_call: TRBV9
clone_size: NA
d_call: NA
j_call: TRBJ2-1

cdr3_aa: CASNPGQGYYNSPLHF
cdr3_nt: TGTGCCAGCAATCCGGGACAGGGGTATTATAATTCACCCCTCCACTTT
v_call: TRBV27
clone_size: NA
d_call: TRBD1
j_call: TRBJ1-6

cdr3_aa: CASSLVSAGELFF
cdr3_nt: TGTGCCAGCAGCTTGGTGTCAGCCGGGGAGCTGTTTTTT
v_call: TRBV5-6
clone_size: few
d_call: NA
j_call: TRBJ2-2

cdr3_aa: CASNRGETQYF
cdr3_nt: TGTGCCAGCAACAGGGGAGAGACCCAGTACTTC
v_call: TRBV21-1
clone_size: NA
d_call: NA
j_call: TRBJ2-5

cdr3_aa: CASSIQGPLNEQFF
cdr3_nt: TGTGCCAGTAGTATACAGGGACCTTTGAATGAGCAGTTCTTC
v_call: TRBV19
clone_size: few
d_call: NA
j_call: TRBJ2-1

cdr3_aa: CASSVGTPGADTQYF
cdr3_nt: TGTGCCAGCAGCGTAGGAACTCCGGGGGCAGATACGCAGTATTTT
v_call: TRBV9
clone_size: NA
d_call: NA
j_call: TRBJ2-3

cdr3_aa: CASSFIWTGQNNEQFF
cdr3_nt: TGTGCCAGCAGCTTTATCTGGACAGGACAAAACAATGAGCAGTTCTTC
v_call: TRBV5-4
clone_size: NA
d_call: TRBD1
j_call: TRBJ2-1

cdr3_aa: CALQGGTSGSYKVSRGTQYF
cdr3_nt: TGTGCCCTCCAAGGAGGGACTAGCGGGAGTTATAAGGTCTCAAGAGGGACCCAGTACTTC
v_call: TRBV21-1
clone_size: NA
d_call: NA
j_call: TRBJ2-5

cdr3_aa: CASSYSPAGDYNEQFF
cdr3_nt: TGTGCCAGCAGTTACAGTCCAGCAGGGGACTACAATGAGCAGTTCTTC
v_call: TRBV6-2/TRBV6-3
clone_size: once
d_call: NA
j_call: TRBJ2-1

cdr3_aa: CASSPGGPAHYGYTF
cdr3_nt: TGTGCCAGCAGCCCCGGGGGCCCGGCACACTATGGCTACACCTTC
v_call: TRBV7-2
clone_size: NA
d_call: NA
j_call: TRBJ1-2

cdr3_aa: CASSGRSGRADNEQFF
cdr3_nt: TGTGCCAGCAGCGGTCGTAGCGGGAGGGCCGACAATGAGCAGTTCTTC
v_call: TRBV6-2/TRBV6-3
clone_size: once
d_call: TRBD2
j_call: TRBJ2-1

cdr3_aa: CASSLPAPNTGELFF
cdr3_nt: TGTGCCAGCAGTCTTCCAGCGCCGAACACCGGGGAGCTGTTTTTT
v_call: TRBV2
clone_size: NA
d_call: NA
j_call: TRBJ2-2

cdr3_aa: CASSLGRSYGYTF
cdr3_nt: TGTGCCAGCAGTCTTGGTAGGAGCTATGGCTACACCTTC
v_call: TRBV28
clone_size: NA
d_call: NA
j_call: TRBJ1-2

cdr3_aa: CASSEAWQINQPQHF
cdr3_nt: TGTGCCAGCAGTGAAGCGTGGCAAATCAATCAGCCCCAGCATTTT
v_call: TRBV6-1
clone_size: NA
d_call: NA
j_call: TRBJ1-5

cdr3_aa: CARGGPPYEQYF
cdr3_nt: TGTGCTAGAGGCGGCCCCCCCTACGAGCAGTACTTC
v_call: TRBV30
clone_size: once
d_call: NA
j_call: TRBJ2-7

cdr3_aa: CASSSRPGDEQFF
cdr3_nt: TGTGCCAGTAGTTCCCGTCCGGGGGATGAGCAGTTCTTC
v_call: TRBV19
clone_size: NA
d_call: NA
j_call: TRBJ2-1

cdr3_aa: CASSIDHRGRQPQHF
cdr3_nt: TGTGCCAGTAGTATAGATCATCGAGGTCGGCAGCCCCAGCATTTT
v_call: TRBV19
clone_size: NA
d_call: NA
j_call: TRBJ1-5

cdr3_aa: CASSIGSRIQETQYF
cdr3_nt: TGTGCCAGTAGTATAGGTTCACGGATACAAGAGACCCAGTACTTC
v_call: TRBV19
clone_size: NA
d_call: NA
j_call: TRBJ2-5